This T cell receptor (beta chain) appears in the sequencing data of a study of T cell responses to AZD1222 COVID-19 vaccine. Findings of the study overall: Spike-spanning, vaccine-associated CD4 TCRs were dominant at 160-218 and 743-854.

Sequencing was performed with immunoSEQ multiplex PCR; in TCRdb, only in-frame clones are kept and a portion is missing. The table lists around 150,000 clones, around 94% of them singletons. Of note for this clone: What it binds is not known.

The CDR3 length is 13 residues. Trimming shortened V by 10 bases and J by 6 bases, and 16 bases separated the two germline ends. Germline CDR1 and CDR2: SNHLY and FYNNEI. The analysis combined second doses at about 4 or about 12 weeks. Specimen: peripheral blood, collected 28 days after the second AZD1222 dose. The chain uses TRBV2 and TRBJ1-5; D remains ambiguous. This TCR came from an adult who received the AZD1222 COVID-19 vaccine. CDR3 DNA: TGTGCCACCTCACGCGAGGGTAGTCAGCCCCAGCATTTT. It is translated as CATSREGSQPQHF.